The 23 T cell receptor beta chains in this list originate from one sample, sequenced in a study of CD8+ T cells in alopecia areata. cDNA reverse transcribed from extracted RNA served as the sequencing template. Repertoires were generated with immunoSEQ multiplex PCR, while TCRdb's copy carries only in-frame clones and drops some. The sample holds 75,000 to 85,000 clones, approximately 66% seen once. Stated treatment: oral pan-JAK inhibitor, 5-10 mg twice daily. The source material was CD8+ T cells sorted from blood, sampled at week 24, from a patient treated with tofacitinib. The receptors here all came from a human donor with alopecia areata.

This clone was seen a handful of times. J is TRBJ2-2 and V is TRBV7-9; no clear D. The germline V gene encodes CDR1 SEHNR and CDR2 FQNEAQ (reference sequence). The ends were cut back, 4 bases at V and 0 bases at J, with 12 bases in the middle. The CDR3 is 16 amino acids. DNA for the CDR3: TGTGCCAGCAGCTCCCCCGAGCGCTCGAACACCGGGGAGCTGTTTTTT. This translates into CASSSPERSNTGELFF.

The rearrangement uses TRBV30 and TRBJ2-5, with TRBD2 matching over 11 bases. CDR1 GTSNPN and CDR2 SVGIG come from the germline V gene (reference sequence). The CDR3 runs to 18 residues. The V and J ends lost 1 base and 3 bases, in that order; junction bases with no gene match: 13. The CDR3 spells CAWSAYRLAGLTKETQYF. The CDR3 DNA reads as TGTGCCTGGAGTGCATACCGACTAGCGGGACTGACGAAAGAGACCCAGTACTTC.

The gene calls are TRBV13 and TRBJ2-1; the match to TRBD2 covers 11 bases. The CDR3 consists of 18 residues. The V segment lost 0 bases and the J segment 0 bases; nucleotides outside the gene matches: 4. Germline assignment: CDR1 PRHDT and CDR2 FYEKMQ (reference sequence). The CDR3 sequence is CASSLGLAGVFSYNEQFF. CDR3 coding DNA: TGTGCCAGCAGCTTAGGACTAGCGGGAGTATTCTCCTACAATGAGCAGTTCTTC.

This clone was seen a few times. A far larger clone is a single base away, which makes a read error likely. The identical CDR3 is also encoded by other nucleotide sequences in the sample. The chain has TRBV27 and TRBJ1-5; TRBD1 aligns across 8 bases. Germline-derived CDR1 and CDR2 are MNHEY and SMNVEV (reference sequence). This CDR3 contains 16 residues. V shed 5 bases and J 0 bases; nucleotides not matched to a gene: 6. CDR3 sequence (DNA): TGTGCCAGCAGTATATGGACAGGGCATAGCAATCAGCCCCAGCATTTT. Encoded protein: CASSIWTGHSNQPQHF.

CDR3 nucleotides: TGTGCCAGCAGCGGCAAAACCTCGGAGGGGCAGTATTTT. Translated, it gives CASSGKTSEGQYF. This chain uses TRBV9 with TRBJ2-3, with a possible D match to TRBD2 (6 bases). This CDR3 has 13 residues. Trimming removed 3 bases at V and 11 bases at J, with 16 bases between. Germline CDR1 SGDLS, CDR2 YYNGEE.

Here the CDR3 DNA reads TGCGCCAGCAGCGACGGGACTAGCGGGGGCTACGAGCAGTACTTC. Translation gives CASSDGTSGGYEQYF. The chain uses TRBV5-1 and TRBJ2-7, with TRBD2 matching 14 bases. Looked up from germline, CDR1 is SGHRS and CDR2 is YFSETQ. Trimming at V came to 4 bases and at J to 3 bases, leaving 3 bases not matched to a gene. The CDR3 has 15 residues.

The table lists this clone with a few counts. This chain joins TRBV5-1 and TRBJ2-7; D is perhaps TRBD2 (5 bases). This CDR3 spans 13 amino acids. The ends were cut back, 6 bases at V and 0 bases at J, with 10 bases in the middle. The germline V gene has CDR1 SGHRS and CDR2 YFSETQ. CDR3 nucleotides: TGCGCCAGCAATGGAGGTGGCTCCTACGAGCAGTACTTC. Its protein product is CASNGGGSYEQYF.

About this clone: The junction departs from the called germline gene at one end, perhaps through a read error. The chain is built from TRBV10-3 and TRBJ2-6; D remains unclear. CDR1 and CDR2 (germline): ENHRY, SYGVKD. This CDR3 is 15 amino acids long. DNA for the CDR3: TGTGCCAGCAGTTTAGAGAGCTCTGGGGCCAACGTCCTGACTTTC. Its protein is CASSLESSGANVLTF.

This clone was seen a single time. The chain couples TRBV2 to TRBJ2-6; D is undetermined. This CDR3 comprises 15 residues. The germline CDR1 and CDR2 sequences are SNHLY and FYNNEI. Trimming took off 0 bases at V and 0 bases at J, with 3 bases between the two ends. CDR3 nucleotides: TGTGCCAGCAGTGAAGCCACCTCTGGGGCCAACGTCCTGACTTTC. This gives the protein CASSEATSGANVLTF.

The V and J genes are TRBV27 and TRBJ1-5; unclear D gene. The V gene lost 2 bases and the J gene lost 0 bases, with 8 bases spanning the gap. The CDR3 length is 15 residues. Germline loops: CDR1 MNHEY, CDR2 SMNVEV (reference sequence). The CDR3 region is CASSLIGFSNQPQHF. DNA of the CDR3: TGTGCCAGCAGTTTAATAGGTTTTAGCAATCAGCCCCAGCATTTT.

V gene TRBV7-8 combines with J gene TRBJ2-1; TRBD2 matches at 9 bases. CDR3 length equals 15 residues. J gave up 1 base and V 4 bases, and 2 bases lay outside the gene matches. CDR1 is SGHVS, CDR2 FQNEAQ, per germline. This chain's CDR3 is CASSSSGMSYNEQFF. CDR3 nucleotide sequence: TGTGCCAGCAGCTCTAGCGGGATGTCCTACAATGAGCAGTTCTTC.

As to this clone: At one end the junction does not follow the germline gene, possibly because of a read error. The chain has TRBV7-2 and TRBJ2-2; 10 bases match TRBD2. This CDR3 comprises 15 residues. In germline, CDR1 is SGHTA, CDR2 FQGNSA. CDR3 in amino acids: CASSLAGANTGELFF. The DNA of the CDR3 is TGTGCCAGCAGCCTAGCGGGGGCGAACACCGGGGAGCTGTTTTTT. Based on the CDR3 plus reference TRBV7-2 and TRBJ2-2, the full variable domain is GAGVSQSPSNKVTEKGKDVELRCDPISGHTALYWYRQSLGQGLEFLIYFQGNSAPDKSGLPSDRFSAERTGGSVSTLTIQRTQQEDSAVYLCASSLAGANTGELFFGEGSRLTVL.

The CDR3 DNA follows: TGTGCCAGCAGCTTAGGGGGGGCCGGAGTCTATGGCTACACCTTC. As protein: CASSLGGAGVYGYTF. The rearrangement uses TRBV7-6 and TRBJ1-2; possible D gene TRBD1, 6 bases. Germline CDR1 reads SGHVS; CDR2 reads FNYEAQ. This CDR3 is built from 15 residues. Trimming removed 1 base at V and 4 bases at J, with 13 bases between.

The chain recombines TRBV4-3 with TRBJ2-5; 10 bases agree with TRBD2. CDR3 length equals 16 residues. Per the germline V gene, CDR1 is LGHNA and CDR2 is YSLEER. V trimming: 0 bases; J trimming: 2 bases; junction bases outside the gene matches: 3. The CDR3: CASSQDLAGEQETQYF. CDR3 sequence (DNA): TGCGCCAGCAGCCAAGATCTAGCGGGAGAACAAGAGACCCAGTACTTC.

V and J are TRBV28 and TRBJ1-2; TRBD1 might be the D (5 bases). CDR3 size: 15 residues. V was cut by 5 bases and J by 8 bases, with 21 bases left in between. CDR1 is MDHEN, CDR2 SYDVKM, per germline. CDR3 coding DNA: TGTGCCAGCAGTCCATCTAGTTGGGGCGCGGAGGGCTACACCTTC. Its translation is CASSPSSWGAEGYTF.

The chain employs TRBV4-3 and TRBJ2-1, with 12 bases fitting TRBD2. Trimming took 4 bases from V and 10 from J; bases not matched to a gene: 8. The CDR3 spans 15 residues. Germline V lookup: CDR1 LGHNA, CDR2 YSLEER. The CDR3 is CASSPDTSGRPEQFF. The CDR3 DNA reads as TGCGCCAGCAGCCCCGATACTAGCGGGAGGCCCGAGCAGTTCTTC.

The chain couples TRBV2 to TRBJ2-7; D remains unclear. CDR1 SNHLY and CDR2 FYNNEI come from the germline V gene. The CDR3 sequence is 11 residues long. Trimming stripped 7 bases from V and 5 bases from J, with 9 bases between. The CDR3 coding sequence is TGTGCCAGCACCGCATCCCACGAGCAGTACTTC. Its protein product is CASTASHEQYF.

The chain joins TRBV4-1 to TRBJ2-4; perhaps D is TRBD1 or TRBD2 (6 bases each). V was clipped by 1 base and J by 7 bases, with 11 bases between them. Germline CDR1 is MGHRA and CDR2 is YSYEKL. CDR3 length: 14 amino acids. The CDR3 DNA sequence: TGCGCCAGCAGCCAAGCCCCCGGGGGCAACATTCAGTACTTC. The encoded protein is CASSQAPGGNIQYF.

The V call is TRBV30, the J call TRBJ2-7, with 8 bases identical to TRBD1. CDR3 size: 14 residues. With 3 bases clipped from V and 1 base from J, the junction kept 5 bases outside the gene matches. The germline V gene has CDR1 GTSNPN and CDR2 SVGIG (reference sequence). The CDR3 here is CAWRTGTGSYEQYF. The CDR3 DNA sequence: TGTGCCTGGAGGACGGGGACAGGATCCTACGAGCAGTACTTC.

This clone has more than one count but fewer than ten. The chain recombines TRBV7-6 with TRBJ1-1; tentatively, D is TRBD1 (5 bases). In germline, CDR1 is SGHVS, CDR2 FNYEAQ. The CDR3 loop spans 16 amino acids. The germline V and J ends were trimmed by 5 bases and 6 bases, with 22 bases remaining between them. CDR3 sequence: CASSRLWTIRGAEAFF. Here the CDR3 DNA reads TGTGCCAGCAGCCGGCTTTGGACCATCCGAGGGGCTGAAGCTTTCTTT.

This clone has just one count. The CDR3 sequence: CASSLLSGGSSYEQYF. For the CDR3, the DNA is TGTGCCAGCAGCTTACTTAGCGGGGGGTCTTCCTACGAGCAGTACTTC. The V call is TRBV7-8, the J call TRBJ2-7; 10 bases are a match to TRBD2. CDR3 size: 16 residues. Germline CDR1 is SGHVS and CDR2 is FQNEAQ. V was pared by 2 bases and J by 1 base, with 5 bases of the junction left unmatched.

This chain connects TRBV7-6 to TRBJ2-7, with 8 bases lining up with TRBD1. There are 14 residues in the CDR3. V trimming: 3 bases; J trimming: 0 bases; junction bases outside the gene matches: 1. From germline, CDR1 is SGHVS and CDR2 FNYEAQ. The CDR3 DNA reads TGTGCCAGCAGCTTCGGGACAGGCTCCTACGAGCAGTACTTC. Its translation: CASSFGTGSYEQYF.

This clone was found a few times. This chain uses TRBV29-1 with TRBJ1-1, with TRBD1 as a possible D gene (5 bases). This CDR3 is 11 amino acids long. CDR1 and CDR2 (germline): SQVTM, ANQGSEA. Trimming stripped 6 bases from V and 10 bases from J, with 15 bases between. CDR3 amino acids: CSVEQVWGAFF. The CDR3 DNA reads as TGCAGCGTGGAACAGGTTTGGGGAGCTTTCTTT. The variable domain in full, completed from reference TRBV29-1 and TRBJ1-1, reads SAVISQKPSRDICQRGTSLTIQCQVDSQVTMMFWYRQQPGQSLTLIATANQGSEATYESGFVIDKFPISRPNLTFSTLTVSNMSPEDSSIYLCSVEQVWGAFFGQGTRLTVV.